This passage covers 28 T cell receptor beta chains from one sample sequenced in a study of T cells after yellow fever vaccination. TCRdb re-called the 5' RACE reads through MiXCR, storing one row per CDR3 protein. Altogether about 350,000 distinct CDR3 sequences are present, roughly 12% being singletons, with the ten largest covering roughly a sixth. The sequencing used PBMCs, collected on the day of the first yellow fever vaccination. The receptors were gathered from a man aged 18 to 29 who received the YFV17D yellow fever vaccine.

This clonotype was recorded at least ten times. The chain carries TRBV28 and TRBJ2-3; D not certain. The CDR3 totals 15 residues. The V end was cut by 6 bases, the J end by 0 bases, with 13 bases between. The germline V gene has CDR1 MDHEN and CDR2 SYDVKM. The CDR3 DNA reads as TGTGCCAGCAGCCCCCCCTTGGGGAGCACAGATACGCAGTATTTT. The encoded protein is CASSPPLGSTDTQYF.

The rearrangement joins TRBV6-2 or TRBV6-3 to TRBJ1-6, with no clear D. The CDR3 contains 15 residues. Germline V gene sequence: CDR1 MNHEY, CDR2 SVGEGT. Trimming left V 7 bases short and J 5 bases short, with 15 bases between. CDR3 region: CASTATAYDNSPLHF. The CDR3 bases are TGTGCCAGCACCGCTACGGCGTACGATAATTCACCCCTCCACTTT.

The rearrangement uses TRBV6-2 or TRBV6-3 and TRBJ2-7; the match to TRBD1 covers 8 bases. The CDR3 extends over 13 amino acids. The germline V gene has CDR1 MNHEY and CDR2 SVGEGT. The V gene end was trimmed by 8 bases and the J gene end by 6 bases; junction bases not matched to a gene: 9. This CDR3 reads CASLGQGRGEQYV. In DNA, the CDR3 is TGTGCCAGCCTAGGACAGGGCCGAGGCGAGCAGTACGTC.

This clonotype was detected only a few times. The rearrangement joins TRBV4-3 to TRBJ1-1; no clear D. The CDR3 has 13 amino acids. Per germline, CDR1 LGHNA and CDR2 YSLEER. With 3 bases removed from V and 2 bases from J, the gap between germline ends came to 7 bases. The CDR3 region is CASSQVRNTEAFF. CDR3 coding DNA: TGCGCCAGCAGCCAGGTCCGAAACACTGAAGCTTTCTTT.

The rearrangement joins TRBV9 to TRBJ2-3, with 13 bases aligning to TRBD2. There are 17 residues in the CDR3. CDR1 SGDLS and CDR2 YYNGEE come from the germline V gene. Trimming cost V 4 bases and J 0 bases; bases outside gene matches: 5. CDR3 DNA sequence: TGTGCCAGCAGCCCCCCACTAGCGGGGGGGAGCACAGATACGCAGTATTTT. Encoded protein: CASSPPLAGGSTDTQYF.

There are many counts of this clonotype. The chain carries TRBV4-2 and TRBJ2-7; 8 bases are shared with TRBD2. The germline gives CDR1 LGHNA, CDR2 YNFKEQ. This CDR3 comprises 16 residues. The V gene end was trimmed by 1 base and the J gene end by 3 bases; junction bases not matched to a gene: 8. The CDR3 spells CASSQGSGGEYYEQYF. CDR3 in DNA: TGTGCCAGCAGCCAAGGCTCCGGGGGGGAGTACTACGAGCAGTACTTC.

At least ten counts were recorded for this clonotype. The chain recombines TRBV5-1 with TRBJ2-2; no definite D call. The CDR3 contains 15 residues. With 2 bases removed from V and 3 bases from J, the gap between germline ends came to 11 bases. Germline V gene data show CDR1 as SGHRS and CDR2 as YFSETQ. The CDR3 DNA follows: TGCGCCAGCAGCTTTCGCCCGGCGGACACCGGGGAGCTGTTTTTT. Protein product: CASSFRPADTGELFF.

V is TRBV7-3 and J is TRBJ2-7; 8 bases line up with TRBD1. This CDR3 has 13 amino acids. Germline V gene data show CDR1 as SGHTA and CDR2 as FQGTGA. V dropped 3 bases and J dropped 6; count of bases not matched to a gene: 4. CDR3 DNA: TGTGCCAGCAGCTTCGGACAGGGAGGCGAGCAGTACTTC. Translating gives CASSFGQGGEQYF.

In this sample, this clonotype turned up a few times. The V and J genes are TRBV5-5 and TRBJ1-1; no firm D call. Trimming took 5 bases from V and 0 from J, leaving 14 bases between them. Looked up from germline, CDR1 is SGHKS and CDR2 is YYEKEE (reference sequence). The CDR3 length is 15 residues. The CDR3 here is CASRTLGSMNTEAFF. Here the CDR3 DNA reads TGTGCCAGCAGAACGTTGGGGAGCATGAACACTGAAGCTTTCTTT.

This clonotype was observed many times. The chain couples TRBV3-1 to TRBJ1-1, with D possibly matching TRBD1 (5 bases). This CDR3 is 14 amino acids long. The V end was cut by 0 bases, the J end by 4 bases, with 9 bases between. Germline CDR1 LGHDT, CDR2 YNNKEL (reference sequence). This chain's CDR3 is CASSQERQGTEAFF. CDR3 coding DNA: TGTGCCAGCAGCCAAGAAAGGCAGGGCACTGAAGCTTTCTTT.

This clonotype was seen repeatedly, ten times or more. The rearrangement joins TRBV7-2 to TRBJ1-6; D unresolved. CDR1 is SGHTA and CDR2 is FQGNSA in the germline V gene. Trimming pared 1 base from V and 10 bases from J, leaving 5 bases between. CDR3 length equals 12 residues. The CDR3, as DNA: TGTGCCAGCAGCTTAGTGGGGTCACCCCTCCACTTT. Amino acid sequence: CASSLVGSPLHF.

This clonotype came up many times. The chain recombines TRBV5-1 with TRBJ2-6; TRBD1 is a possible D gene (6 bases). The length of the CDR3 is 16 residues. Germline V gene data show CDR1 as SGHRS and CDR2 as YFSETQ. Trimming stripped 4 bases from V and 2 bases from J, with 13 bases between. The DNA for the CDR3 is TGCGCCAGCAGCATACAGGGATTCGCTGGGGCCAACGTCCTGACTTTC. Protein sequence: CASSIQGFAGANVLTF.

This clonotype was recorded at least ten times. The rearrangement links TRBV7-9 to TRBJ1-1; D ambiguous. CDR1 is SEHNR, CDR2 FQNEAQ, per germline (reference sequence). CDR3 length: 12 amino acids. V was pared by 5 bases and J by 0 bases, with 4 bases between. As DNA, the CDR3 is TGTGCCAGCAGCAGACTGAACACTGAAGCTTTCTTT. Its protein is CASSRLNTEAFF.

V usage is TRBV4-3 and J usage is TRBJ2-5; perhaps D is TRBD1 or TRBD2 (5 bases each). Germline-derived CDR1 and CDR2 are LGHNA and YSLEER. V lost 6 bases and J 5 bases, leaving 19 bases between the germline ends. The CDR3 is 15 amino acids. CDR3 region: CASSPRAASGETQYF. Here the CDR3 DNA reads TGCGCCAGCAGTCCGAGAGCGGCATCAGGGGAGACCCAGTACTTC.

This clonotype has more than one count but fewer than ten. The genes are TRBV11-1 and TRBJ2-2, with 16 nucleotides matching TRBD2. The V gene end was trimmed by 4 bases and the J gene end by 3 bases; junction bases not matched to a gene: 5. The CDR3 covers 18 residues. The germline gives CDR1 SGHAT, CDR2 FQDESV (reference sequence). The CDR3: CASSSGTSGGADTGELFF. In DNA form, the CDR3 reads TGTGCCAGCAGCTCCGGGACTAGCGGGGGGGCGGACACCGGGGAGCTGTTTTTT.

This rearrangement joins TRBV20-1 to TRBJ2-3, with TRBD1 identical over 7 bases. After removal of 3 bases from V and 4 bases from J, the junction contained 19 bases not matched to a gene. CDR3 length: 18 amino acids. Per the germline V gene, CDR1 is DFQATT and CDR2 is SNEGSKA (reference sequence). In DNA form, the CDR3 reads TGCAGTGCTAGTTGGCGGTCAGGGGGAATAATAAGTGCAGATACGCAGTATTTT. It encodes CSASWRSGGIISADTQYF.

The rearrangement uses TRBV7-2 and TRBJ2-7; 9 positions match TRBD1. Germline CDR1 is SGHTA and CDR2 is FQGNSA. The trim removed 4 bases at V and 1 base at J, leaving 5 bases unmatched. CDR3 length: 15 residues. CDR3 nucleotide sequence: TGTGCCAGCAGCTCCCCGGACAGGGGATCCTACGAGCAGTACTTC. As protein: CASSSPDRGSYEQYF. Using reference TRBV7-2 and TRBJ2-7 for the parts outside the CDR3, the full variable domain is GAGVSQSPSNKVTEKGKDVELRCDPISGHTALYWYRQSLGQGLEFLIYFQGNSAPDKSGLPSDRFSAERTGGSVSTLTIQRTQQEDSAVYLCASSSPDRGSYEQYFGPGTRLTVT.

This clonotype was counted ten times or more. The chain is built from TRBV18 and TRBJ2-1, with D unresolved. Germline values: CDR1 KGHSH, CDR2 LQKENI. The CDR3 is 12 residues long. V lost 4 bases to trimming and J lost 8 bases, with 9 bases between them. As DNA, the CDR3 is TGTGCCAGCTCACTTGCGGCGTATGAGCAGTTCTTC. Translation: CASSLAAYEQFF.

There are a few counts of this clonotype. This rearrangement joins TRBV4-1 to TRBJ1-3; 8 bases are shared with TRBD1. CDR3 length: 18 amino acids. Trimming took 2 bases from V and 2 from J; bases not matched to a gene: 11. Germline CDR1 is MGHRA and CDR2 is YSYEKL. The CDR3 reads CASSQRWTGTRPGNTIYF. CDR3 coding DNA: TGCGCCAGCAGCCAACGATGGACAGGGACAAGACCTGGAAACACCATATATTTT.

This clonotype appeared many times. The CDR3 bases are TGTGCCAGCAGGGGGACAGGTGATGGCTACACCTTC. Residues: CASRGTGDGYTF. V usage is TRBV2 and J usage is TRBJ1-2, with 8 bases that match TRBD1. With 6 bases clipped from V and 6 bases from J, the junction kept 3 bases outside the gene matches. Germline assignment: CDR1 SNHLY and CDR2 FYNNEI. There are 12 residues in the CDR3.

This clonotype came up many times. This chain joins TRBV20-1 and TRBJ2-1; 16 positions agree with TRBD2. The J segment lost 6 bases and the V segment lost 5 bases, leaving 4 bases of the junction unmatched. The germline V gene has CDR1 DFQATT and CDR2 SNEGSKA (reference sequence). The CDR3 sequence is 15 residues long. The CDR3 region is CSAGTSGGAGNEQFF. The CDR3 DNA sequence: TGCAGTGCTGGGACTAGCGGGGGGGCCGGCAATGAGCAGTTCTTC.

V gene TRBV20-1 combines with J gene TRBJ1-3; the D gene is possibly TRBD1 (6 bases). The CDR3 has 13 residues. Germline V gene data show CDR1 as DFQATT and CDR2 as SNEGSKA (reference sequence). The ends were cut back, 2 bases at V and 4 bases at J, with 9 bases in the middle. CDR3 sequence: CSARRGGGNTIYF. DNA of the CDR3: TGCAGTGCTAGAAGAGGGGGGGGAAACACCATATATTTT.

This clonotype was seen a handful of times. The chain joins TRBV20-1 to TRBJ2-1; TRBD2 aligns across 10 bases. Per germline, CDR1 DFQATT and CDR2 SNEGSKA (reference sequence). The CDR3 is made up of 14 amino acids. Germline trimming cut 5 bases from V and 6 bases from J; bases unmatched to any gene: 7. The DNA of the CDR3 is TGCAGTGCTCCCCTAGCGGGGGTTATCAATGAGCAGTTCTTC. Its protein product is CSAPLAGVINEQFF.

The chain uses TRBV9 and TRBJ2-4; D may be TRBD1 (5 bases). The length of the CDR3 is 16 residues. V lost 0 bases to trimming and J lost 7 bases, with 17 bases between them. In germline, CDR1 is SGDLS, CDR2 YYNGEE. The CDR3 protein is CASSVAPQGVENIQYF. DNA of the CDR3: TGTGCCAGCAGCGTAGCCCCCCAAGGGGTGGAGAACATTCAGTACTTC. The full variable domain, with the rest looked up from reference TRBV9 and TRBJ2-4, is DSGVTQTPKHLITATGQRVTLRCSPRSGDLSVYWYQQSLDQGLQFLIQYYNGEERAKGNILERFSAQQFPDLHSELNLSSLELGDSALYFCASSVAPQGVENIQYFGAGTRLSVL.

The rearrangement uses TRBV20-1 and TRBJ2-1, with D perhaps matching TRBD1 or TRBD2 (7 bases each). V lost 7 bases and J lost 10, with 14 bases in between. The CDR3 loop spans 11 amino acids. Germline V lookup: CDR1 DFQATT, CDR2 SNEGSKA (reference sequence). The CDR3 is CSDSRGGEQFF. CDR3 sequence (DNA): TGCAGTGACTCCAGGGGGGGCGAGCAGTTCTTC.

The CDR3 DNA follows: TGTGCCAGCAGTTATCCAGGGACCTACAATGAGCAGTTCTTC. It translates to CASSYPGTYNEQFF. The V call is TRBV6-2 or TRBV6-3, the J call TRBJ2-1, with D perhaps TRBD1 (5 bases). Germline loops: CDR1 MNHEY, CDR2 SVGEGT. The CDR3 has 14 residues. V was clipped by 3 bases and J by 2 bases, with 8 bases between them.

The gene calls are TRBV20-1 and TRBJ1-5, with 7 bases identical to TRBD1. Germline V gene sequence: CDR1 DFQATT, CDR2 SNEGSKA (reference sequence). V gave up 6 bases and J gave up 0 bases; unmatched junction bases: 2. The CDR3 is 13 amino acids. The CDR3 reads CSAGTVSNQPQHF. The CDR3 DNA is TGCAGTGCCGGGACAGTTAGCAATCAGCCCCAGCATTTT.

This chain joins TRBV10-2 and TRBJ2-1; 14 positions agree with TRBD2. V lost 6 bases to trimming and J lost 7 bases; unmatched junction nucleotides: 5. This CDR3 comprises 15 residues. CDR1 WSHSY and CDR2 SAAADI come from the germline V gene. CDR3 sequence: CASRTSGGAFNEQFF. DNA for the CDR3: TGCGCCAGCAGGACTAGCGGGGGGGCCTTTAATGAGCAGTTCTTC.